These T cell receptor beta chains were read from a single sample in a study of cytomegalovirus exposure and HLA in healthy donors. Data came from immunoSEQ multiplex PCR; TCRdb stores just in-frame clones and leaves some out. The sample gives about 140,000 clones, 68% of which show up once; approximately 4.2% is in the top ten. The sample comprised PBMCs. These receptors all come from a man aged 55-75 years in good health and CMV-seronegative. Each CDR3 is given with its conserved first and last residue. The D gene is left open where the match is weak. For some rows the clone size is stated as once, few or many, or as a class when expanded; others skip it.

>TRBJ1-4|14|TRBV7-2|.|TRBD1
CASSFDRGHEKLFF
TGTGCCAGCAGCTTTGACAGGGGGCATGAAAAACTGTTTTTT
>TRBJ1-2|16|TRBV11-2|.|.
CASRPLTGSSNYGYTF
TGTGCCAGCAGGCCCCTGACAGGTTCCTCTAACTATGGCTACACCTTC
>TRBJ1-4|18|TRBV5-6|.|.
CASSLMRFRTLGDEKLFF
TGTGCCAGCAGCTTAATGAGGTTCAGGACCTTAGGGGATGAAAAACTGTTTTTT
>TRBJ1-6|15|TRBV5-6|few|TRBD1
CASSLGQGVNSPLHF
TGTGCCAGCAGCTTGGGACAGGGGGTAAATTCACCCCTCCACTTT
>TRBJ2-5|15|TRBV27|.|TRBD2
CASREEREGLATQYF
TGTGCCAGCAGAGAGGAGCGGGAGGGCCTGGCGACCCAGTACTTC
>TRBJ2-7|11|TRBV29-1|.|.
CSVFSGYEQYF
TGCAGCGTTTTTTCCGGCTACGAGCAGTACTTC
>TRBJ2-7|15|TRBV5-8|.|TRBD1
CASSVGTGWLGEQYF
TGTGCCAGCAGCGTCGGGACAGGTTGGTTGGGCGAGCAGTACTTC
>TRBJ2-7|17|TRBV19|.|TRBD1
CASSIVFEDRGPDEQYF
TGTGCCAGTAGTATAGTTTTTGAGGACAGGGGGCCGGACGAGCAGTACTTC
>TRBJ2-7|14|TRBV2|.|.
CASRSDSVAYEQYF
TGTGCCAGCAGGTCGGACAGTGTGGCCTACGAGCAGTACTTC
>TRBJ2-7|12|TRBV30|.|TRBD2
CAGSGGSYEQYF
TGTGCCGGTAGCGGGGGCTCCTACGAGCAGTACTTC
>TRBJ2-2|13|TRBV18|few|TRBD2
CASSPAGAGELFF
TGTGCCAGCTCACCAGCGGGGGCCGGGGAGCTGTTTTTT
>TRBJ2-7|13|TRBV6-6|.|TRBD2
CATSLAGLYEQYF
TGTGCCACTAGCCTAGCGGGTCTCTACGAGCAGTACTTC
>TRBJ1-3|18|TRBV15|few|.
CATSRGLRQALSGNTIYF
TGTGCCACCAGCAGAGGATTGCGACAGGCGCTCTCTGGAAACACCATATATTTT
>TRBJ2-7|13|TRBV2|.|TRBD2
CASSEGGFYEQYF
TGTGCCAGCAGTGAGGGGGGGTTCTACGAGCAGTACTTC
>TRBJ2-2|18|TRBV5-1|.|TRBD1
CASSLFWARTGGTGELFF
TGCGCCAGCAGCTTGTTTTGGGCCCGGACAGGGGGCACCGGGGAGCTGTTTTTT
>TRBJ2-1|16|TRBV9|.|TRBD1
CASSEGPRTGVNEQFF
TGTGCCAGCAGCGAGGGCCCCCGGACAGGGGTCAATGAGCAGTTCTTC
>TRBJ1-4|16|TRBV11-2|.|.
CASSLERAGQNEKLFF
TGTGCCAGCAGCTTAGAACGGGCAGGGCAGAATGAAAAACTGTTTTTT
>TRBJ2-7|15|TRBV27|.|TRBD1
CASSFYPDRTYEQYF
TGTGCCAGCAGTTTTTATCCGGACAGGACCTACGAGCAGTACTTC
>TRBJ2-1|14|TRBV6-5|.|.
CASTQGLANNEQFF
TGTGCCAGCACCCAGGGGCTAGCCAACAATGAGCAGTTCTTC
>TRBJ2-7|13|TRBV7-9|.|TRBD1
CASSKGQSYEQYF
TGTGCCAGCAGCAAGGGACAGTCCTACGAGCAGTACTTC
>TRBJ1-6|14|TRBV5-1|.|TRBD1
CASRAGGLGSPLHF
TGCGCCAGCAGGGCAGGGGGCCTCGGTTCACCCCTCCACTTT
>TRBJ2-7|12|TRBV11-1|.|.
CASSLVWDKQYF
TGTGCCAGCAGCTTAGTCTGGGACAAGCAGTACTTC
>TRBJ1-2|14|TRBV28|.|.
CASSVYQGTDGYTF
TGTGCCAGCTCAGTTTACCAGGGGACGGATGGCTACACCTTC
>TRBJ2-3|14|TRBV7-6|.|TRBD1
CASSLGQRTDTQYF
TGTGCCAGCAGCTTGGGACAGCGCACAGATACGCAGTATTTT
>TRBJ2-7|13|TRBV4-1|few|.
CASSRGVVDEQYF
TGCGCCAGCAGCCGGGGAGTGGTGGACGAGCAGTACTTC
>TRBJ2-7|14|TRBV28|.|.
CASSLVQVLYEQYF
TGTGCCAGCAGTTTGGTACAGGTGCTCTACGAGCAGTACTTC
>TRBJ2-7|13|TRBV18|.|.
CASSRDASYEQYF
TGTGCCAGCTCCCGTGATGCGTCCTACGAGCAGTACTTC
>TRBJ2-7|14|TRBV28|.|.
CASSHRQVQYEQYF
TGTGCCAGCAGTCACCGACAGGTCCAGTACGAGCAGTACTTC
>TRBJ2-5|16|TRBV28|few|TRBD2
CASSLTGTSGRGAQYF
TGTGCCAGCAGTTTAACCGGGACTAGCGGGAGGGGGGCCCAGTACTTC
>TRBJ1-5|14|TRBV2|.|.
CASSVVRVGQPQHF
TGTGCCAGCAGTGTGGTGAGGGTAGGTCAGCCCCAGCATTTT
>TRBJ2-6|17|TRBV30|.|TRBD2
CASPRLAGYYGANVLTF
TGTGCCTCCCCCAGACTAGCGGGTTATTATGGGGCCAACGTCCTGACTTTC
>TRBJ1-3|11|TRBV30|few|.
CAWSAEDRKNF
TGTGCCTGGAGTGCCGAAGACAGGAAGAATTTT
>TRBJ2-4|16|TRBV5-1|.|.
CASSLEFGTVQNIQYF
TGCGCCAGCAGCTTGGAATTTGGGACTGTGCAAAACATTCAGTACTTC
>TRBJ2-7|13|TRBV30|few|TRBD1
CAWNRDSSYEQYF
TGTGCCTGGAATCGGGACAGTTCCTACGAGCAGTACTTC
>TRBJ2-7|15|TRBV29-1|.|TRBD1
CSVDNPRGRRNEQYF
TGCAGCGTTGATAACCCCAGGGGGCGGCGAAACGAGCAGTACTTC
>TRBJ2-5|11|TRBV29-1|.|TRBD1
CSSTGQETQYF
TGCAGCTCGACAGGGCAAGAGACCCAGTACTTC
>TRBJ2-7|14|TRBV5-1|once|TRBD1
CASSLGDSFYEQYF
TGCGCCAGCAGCTTAGGGGACAGCTTCTACGAGCAGTACTTC
>TRBJ1-1|17|TRBV5-4|.|TRBD1
CASSLGQGVIGNTEAFF
TGTGCCAGCAGCTTGGGACAGGGGGTTATTGGGAACACTGAAGCTTTCTTT
>TRBJ2-2|17|TRBV7-2|.|TRBD2
CASSLAAAGGRRGELFF
TGTGCCAGCAGCTTAGCGGCAGCGGGAGGGCGTAGGGGGGAGCTGTTTTTT
>TRBJ2-1|17|TRBV19|few|.
CASSIGPRGGNYNEQFF
TGTGCCAGTAGTATAGGCCCCAGAGGCGGCAACTACAATGAGCAGTTCTTC
>TRBJ2-7|14|TRBV19|.|TRBD2
CASSLTSVSYEQYF
TGTGCCAGTAGTCTAACTAGCGTCTCCTACGAGCAGTACTTC
>TRBJ2-1|15|TRBV5-6|once|.
CASSLGGGSYNEQFF
TGTGCCAGCAGCTTGGGCGGCGGCTCCTACAATGAGCAGTTCTTC
>TRBJ1-3|21|TRBV4-1|few|TRBD1
CASSQEAVPGTGGRFGNTIYF
TGCGCCAGCAGCCAAGAAGCCGTCCCCGGGACAGGGGGACGTTTCGGGAACACCATATATTTT
>TRBJ2-1|14|TRBV9|.|.
CASSVDRLHNEQFF
TGTGCCAGCAGCGTAGACCGACTTCACAATGAGCAGTTCTTC
>TRBJ2-1|15|TRBV7-9|few|.
CASSLWDGSYNEQFF
TGTGCCAGCAGCTTATGGGACGGGAGTTACAATGAGCAGTTCTTC
>TRBJ2-7|14|TRBV28|few|TRBD2
CASLDSGRVYEQYF
TGTGCCAGCCTTGATAGCGGGAGAGTGTACGAGCAGTACTTC
>TRBJ2-2|14|TRBV5-4|.|.
CASSLARDTGELFF
TGTGCCAGCAGCTTGGCCCGTGACACCGGGGAGCTGTTTTTT
>TRBJ1-3|12|TRBV5-5|few|.
CASSTLGNTIYF
TGTGCCAGCAGCACTCTTGGTAACACCATATATTTT
>TRBJ2-7|13|TRBV9|.|.
CASSGMPGYEQYF
TGTGCCAGCAGCGGGATGCCAGGCTACGAGCAGTACTTC
>TRBJ1-1|15|TRBV6-5|.|TRBD1
CASSLGTGANTEAFF
TGTGCCAGCAGTCTCGGGACAGGGGCGAACACTGAAGCTTTCTTT
>TRBJ2-5|15|TRBV6-5|.|TRBD2
CASSLLAGGKETQYF
TGTGCCAGCAGCCTCCTAGCGGGGGGGAAAGAGACCCAGTACTTC
>TRBJ2-5|15|TRBV9|.|.
CASSVDGAPFETQYF
TGTGCCAGCAGCGTAGATGGAGCGCCTTTTGAGACCCAGTACTTC
>TRBJ1-4|15|TRBV6-6|.|.
CASSYSGGGYEKLFF
TGTGCCAGCAGTTACTCCGGGGGGGGATATGAAAAACTGTTTTTT
>TRBJ1-4|14|TRBV27|.|TRBD1
CASSRDRANEKLFF
TGTGCCAGCAGCAGAGACAGGGCGAATGAAAAACTGTTTTTT
>TRBJ1-6|15|TRBV6-5|.|.
CASREYIGQGSSLHF
TGTGCCAGCAGAGAATACATTGGTCAGGGGAGCTCCCTCCACTTT
>TRBJ1-1|12|TRBV19|few|.
CATQGWNTEAFF
TGTGCCACACAGGGATGGAACACTGAAGCTTTCTTT
>TRBJ2-1|15|TRBV6-6|.|TRBD2
CASSYSPSGYNEQFF
TGTGCCAGCAGTTACTCCCCTAGCGGGTACAATGAGCAGTTCTTC
>TRBJ2-3|19|TRBV4-3|few|TRBD2
CASSQEVAGTSGSADTQYF
TGCGCCAGCAGCCAAGAGGTGGCCGGGACTAGCGGGAGTGCAGATACGCAGTATTTT